One TCR beta chain is described in this entry. No cognate antigen has been identified for it. There are no base qualities to consult, and no much larger clone falls within one base. Germline trimming: 6 bases from V, 3 bases from J; junction bases outside gene matches: 6. The CDR1 and CDR2 encoded by the germline V gene are SNHLY and FYNNEI. The CDR3 runs 15 amino acids, cysteine and phenylalanine included. The sequence is cut down to CDR3 DNA, 45 bases in frame from base 1. The CDR3 regions of human TCRbeta chains were analyzed by immunosequencing. The source study handled its data this way. Repertoire TCRs were matched against a reference library of SARS-CoV-2-specific TCRs generated with the MIRA antigen-specificity platform. Breadth was defined as the fraction of unique TCRs that were SARS-CoV-2-associated. Depth was defined as the fraction of total T cells that were SARS-CoV-2-associated. Using the MIRA data, each spike-specific TCR was assigned both to the spike region to which the TCR was reactive and to a CD4 or CD8 class. Log10-transformed breadth and depth values were compared by one-way ANOVA with Sidak's multiple comparisons tests. This immuneACCESS table, as held by TCRdb, lists in-frame sequences with V and J called but not all clones. Of the missing ones, under half trace to an unresolved V gene in checked studies; the others have no known cause. V, J and clone size are taken as reported in that table, and D and trimming were inferred from the DNA itself. The sample yields 50,000 to 65,000 clones; roughly 90% were counted once. Around 5% of the sample is held by the ten biggest clonotypes.

This specimen comes from a study of T cell responses to AZD1222 COVID-19 vaccine (dated by TCRdb to about 2021). The study in broad terms: AZD1222 recipients with second doses at about 4 weeks or about 12 weeks were pooled, because spike-specific TCR depth and breadth did not differ between schedules. A total of 233 trial participants underwent TCR sequencing, of whom about 210 received two doses of AZD1222 and about 25 received two doses of the MenACWY control vaccine. Trial participants were enrolled by age into subgroups of 18-55, 56-69 and 70-plus years, and about 150, 27 and 61 TCR-sequenced participants, respectively, were included in these subgroups. The research as a whole found: CD4 TCRs associated with the vaccine covered the entire spike protein, and the dominant responses were in regions 160-218 and 743-854. Conclusions about previously exposed vaccinees were limited because only a handful of AZD1222 recipients were SARS-CoV-2 seropositive at baseline. Most participants were white British and females outnumbered males, and the authors suggested that clonal diversity may have been underestimated. In the small 56-69-year group, the increase in depth fell short of significance, most likely because of low power. Reportedly, almost half of the unique spike-specific TCRs recognized epitopes lying outside the regions that are mutated in the B.1.351 and B.1.1.7 variants. Spike-specific TCR breadth and depth rose significantly after two AZD1222 doses compared with day 0 and with MenACWY recipients. Because no day 14 peak-response samples were available, repertoires were characterized only after the peak T cell response.

Sample time point, as interpreted from the label and publication: baseline before first vaccination. Samples from vaccinated people were obtained from the UK trials COV001 and COV002, which included a single-blind randomized controlled phase 2/3 trial of AZD1222 (ChAdOx1 nCoV-19) in healthy adults. Trial participant PBMC samples were collected at day 0 and day 28 after the second dose for TCRbeta chain sequencing. The sequence links TRBV2 to TRBJ1-5; 9 bases in the middle match TRBD1. The clonotype comes from an adult in good health. Material: peripheral blood, obtained on day 0 of AZD1222 vaccination. The DNA reads TGTGCCAGCAGCGCACAGGGGGCCGACAATCAGCCCCAGCATTTT. Translation gives CASSAQGADNQPQHF.